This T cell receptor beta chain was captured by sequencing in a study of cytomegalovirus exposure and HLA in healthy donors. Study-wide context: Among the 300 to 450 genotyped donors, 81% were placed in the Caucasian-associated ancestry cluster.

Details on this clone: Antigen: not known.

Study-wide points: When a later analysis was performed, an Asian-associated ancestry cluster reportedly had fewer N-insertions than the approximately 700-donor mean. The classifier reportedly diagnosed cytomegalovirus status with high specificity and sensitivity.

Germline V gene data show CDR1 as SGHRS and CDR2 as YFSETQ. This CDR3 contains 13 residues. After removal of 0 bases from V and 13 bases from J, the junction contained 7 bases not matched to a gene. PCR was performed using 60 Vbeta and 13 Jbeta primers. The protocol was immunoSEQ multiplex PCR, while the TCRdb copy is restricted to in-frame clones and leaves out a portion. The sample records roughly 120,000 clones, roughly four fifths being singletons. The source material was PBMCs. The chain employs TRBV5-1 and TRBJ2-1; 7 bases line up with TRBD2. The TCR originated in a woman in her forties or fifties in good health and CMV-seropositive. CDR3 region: CASSLASGGNQFF. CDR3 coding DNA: TGCGCCAGCAGCTTGGCCTCCGGGGGGAACCAGTTCTTC.